This T cell receptor (beta chain) was identified in a study of blood T cell repertoires in COVID-19. Overall study: T cells, B-cell-depleted T cells, or PBMCs supplied cDNA or gDNA.

This clone was recorded a few times. Method: immunoSEQ multiplex PCR; TCRdb's copy keeps in-frame clones and lacks some. The table records under 300,000 clones, roughly 83% of them present only once. The CDR3 totals 16 residues. Germline-derived CDR1 and CDR2 are SGHDT and YYEEEE. Losses at the gene ends were 1 base for V and 4 bases for J; bases not matched to a gene: 9. The chain joins TRBV5-6 to TRBJ1-2; TRBD1 matches at 8 bases. What was sequenced was peripheral blood. The clonotype comes from a human donor with COVID-19, enrolled during active disease. The donor label of this sample is uncertain. The CDR3: CASSLPRQGTGYGYTF. DNA for the CDR3: TGTGCCAGCAGCTTGCCCAGACAGGGGACTGGCTATGGCTACACCTTC.